The 10 T cell receptor beta chains in this list originate from one sample, sequenced in a study of cytomegalovirus exposure and HLA in healthy donors. With 60 Vbeta and 13 Jbeta primers, the PCR was carried out. Only in-frame clones appear in the TCRdb table, and some are missing; sequencing was by immunoSEQ multiplex PCR. The sample holds about 120,000 clones; approximately 87% are singletons and the top ten take around 20%. The sample taken for sequencing was PBMCs. The receptors here all came from a young man in good health and CMV-seropositive.

The chain recombines TRBV18 with TRBJ2-7; weak D call: TRBD1 (6 bases). This CDR3 is 15 amino acids long. CDR1 and CDR2 (germline): KGHSH, LQKENI. The germline V and J ends were trimmed by 0 bases and 0 bases, with 9 bases remaining between them. CDR3 residues: CASSPPYRASYEQYF. The DNA for the CDR3 is TGTGCCAGCTCACCACCTTACAGGGCCTCCTACGAGCAGTACTTC.

The chain carries TRBV29-1 and TRBJ2-1; a possible D gene is TRBD2 (7 bases). This CDR3 comprises 15 residues. V gave up 3 bases and J gave up 10 bases, with 22 bases separating them. Germline V gene lookup returns CDR1 SQVTM and CDR2 ANQGSEA. Here the CDR3 DNA reads TGCAGCGTTGAGACTAACGGGGGCGGGGGAAACGAGCAGTTCTTC. Protein sequence: CSVETNGGGGNEQFF.

This rearrangement joins TRBV7-9 to TRBJ2-5; 7 bases are shared with TRBD2. The J call is uncertain, as TRBJ2-7 better fits the DNA end. The CDR3 loop spans 14 amino acids. The germline gives CDR1 SEHNR, CDR2 FQNEAQ (reference sequence). The CDR3 DNA follows: TGTGCCAGCAGCTTAGCGGGGGGGTCCTACGAGCAGTACTTC. Its translation is CASSLAGGSYEQYF.

V and J are TRBV4-1 and TRBJ1-2, with a possible D match to TRBD1 (6 bases). The germline V gene has CDR1 MGHRA and CDR2 YSYEKL. The length of the CDR3 is 19 residues. With 1 base removed from V and 4 bases from J, the gap between germline ends came to 25 bases. The CDR3 reads CASSQGGFTFDRPIYGYTF. CDR3 DNA: TGCGCCAGCAGCCAAGGTGGGTTCACCTTCGACAGGCCGATCTATGGCTACACCTTC.

This clone appeared a single time. The chain carries TRBV11-2 and TRBJ2-7; D may be TRBD1 (5 bases). This CDR3 has 14 amino acids. Trimming left V 1 base short and J 2 bases short, with 9 bases between. Per germline, CDR1 SGHAT and CDR2 FQNNGV. The DNA for the CDR3 is TGTGCCAGCAGCTTAGGCAGGGAAACCTACGAGCAGTACTTC. Its translation: CASSLGRETYEQYF.

This sequence joins TRBV29-1 and TRBJ1-1; TRBD1 might be the D (6 bases). The germline gives CDR1 SQVTM, CDR2 ANQGSEA. CDR3 size: 12 residues. V lost 3 bases, J lost 6 bases, and 11 bases lay in between. The CDR3 spells CSVDTGMAEAFF. CDR3 in DNA: TGCAGCGTTGATACAGGGATGGCTGAAGCTTTCTTT.

The rearrangement uses TRBV2 and TRBJ1-5; D unresolved. CDR1 and CDR2 (germline): SNHLY, FYNNEI. The length of the CDR3 is 15 residues. V dropped 1 base and J dropped 0 bases, with 7 bases sitting between them. The CDR3 sequence: CASSEGQNSNQPQHF. CDR3 DNA: TGTGCCAGCAGTGAAGGGCAAAATAGCAATCAGCCCCAGCATTTT.

This chain joins TRBV5-1 and TRBJ2-5; the D gene is possibly TRBD2 (5 bases). V lost 5 bases, J lost 3 bases, and 5 bases lay in between. CDR1 and CDR2 from the germline V gene are SGHRS and YFSETQ. CDR3 length equals 11 residues. This chain's CDR3 is CASRREETQYF. CDR3 sequence (DNA): TGCGCCAGCAGGAGGGAAGAGACCCAGTACTTC.

The chain uses TRBV11-2 and TRBJ1-6, with TRBD1 matching 10 bases. Germline lookup yields CDR1 SGHAT and CDR2 FQNNGV. This CDR3 comprises 15 residues. V dropped 5 bases and J dropped 13; count of bases not matched to a gene: 11. CDR3 region: CASSNPTGGSLPLHF. The CDR3 nucleotides are TGTGCCAGCAGCAACCCGACAGGGGGCAGCTTGCCCCTCCACTTT.

The count of this clone is one. CDR3 residues: CACQIRGTEWSEAFF. CDR3 nucleotides: TGTGCCTGTCAAATAAGGGGCACAGAATGGTCTGAAGCTTTCTTT. This chain uses TRBV28 with TRBJ1-1; D possibly corresponds to TRBD1 (5 bases). Between the trimmed V and J ends, which lost 11 bases and 6 bases, there was a span of 25 bases. There are 15 residues in the CDR3. Looked up from germline, CDR1 is MDHEN and CDR2 is SYDVKM.